The 20 T cell receptor beta chains listed next were all sequenced from one sample in a study of T cell repertoires in cytomegalovirus infection. MiXCR was run by TCRdb on the reads, yielding one entry per CDR3 protein. The data hold 230,000 or so distinct CDR3 sequences, with around 35% observed a single time. The antigens for these receptors are not known. The sequencing used CD8+ T cells from cultured PBMCs, collected from culture after CMV antigen stimulation. These receptors originate from a human donor in good health (CMV status not recorded). Some clones in this sample may be carry-over from other donors' samples.

This clonotype has a handful of counts. V usage is TRBV12-3 or TRBV12-4 and J usage is TRBJ1-1; a weak D match, TRBD1 (6 bases). Trimming left V 3 bases short and J 0 bases short, with 14 bases between. The CDR3 spans 16 residues. The CDR3 spells CASSLIVGTMNTEAFF. The CDR3 DNA reads TGTGCCAGCAGTTTGATTGTCGGGACAATGAACACTGAAGCTTTCTTT.

This sequence joins TRBV2 and TRBJ2-7; 7 nucleotides line up with TRBD1. CDR1 is SNHLY and CDR2 is FYNNEI in the germline V gene. The J segment lost 0 bases and the V segment lost 8 bases, leaving 4 bases of the junction unmatched. This CDR3 comprises 13 residues. The CDR3, as DNA: TGTGCCAGCGGGGGACAGTACTCCTACGAGCAGTACTTC. This sequence encodes CASGGQYSYEQYF.

This chain links TRBV15 with TRBJ1-5; D unclear. Germline V CDR1 and CDR2: LNHNV, YYDKDF (reference sequence). V was clipped by 5 bases and J by 4 bases, with 6 bases between them. The CDR3 is 12 amino acids. The CDR3 spells CATSLQNQPQHF. CDR3 DNA: TGTGCCACCAGCCTACAGAATCAGCCCCAGCATTTT.

This clonotype was seen a few times. This sequence joins TRBV14 and TRBJ1-1; D uncertain. V lost 2 bases, J lost 1 base, and 8 bases lay in between. The CDR3 loop spans 14 amino acids. Germline V CDR1 and CDR2: SGHDN, FVKESK. CDR3 in DNA: TGTGCCAGCAGCCAACGTGACACGAACACTGAAGCTTTCTTT. Translating gives CASSQRDTNTEAFF.

This clonotype was picked up many times. The V gene is TRBV27, the J gene TRBJ1-2, with 8 positions matching TRBD1. Trimming cost V 4 bases and J 7 bases; bases outside gene matches: 5. The CDR3 totals 13 residues. Germline V CDR1 and CDR2: MNHEY, SMNVEV (reference sequence). The CDR3 DNA follows: TGTGCCAGCAGTTACGGACAGGGCAGTGGCTACACCTTC. Translation gives CASSYGQGSGYTF.

This clonotype was observed at least ten times. The chain uses TRBV7-2 and TRBJ2-3, with D hard to call. The V gene's germline CDR1 is SGHTA and CDR2 FQGNSA. The length of the CDR3 is 12 residues. Trimming removed 3 bases from V and 4 bases from J, with 5 bases in between. The CDR3 DNA sequence: TGTGCCAGCAGCTTTGGCGCAGATACGCAGTATTTT. Translating gives CASSFGADTQYF.

This clonotype occurred a few times. This rearrangement joins TRBV19 to TRBJ2-7; D may correspond to TRBD1 or TRBD2 (5 bases each). Germline V gene lookup returns CDR1 LNHDA and CDR2 SQIVND (reference sequence). This CDR3 is built from 13 residues. V lost 7 bases and J 2 bases, leaving 12 bases between the germline ends. The DNA of the CDR3 is TGTGCCAGTAATCCCGGGACCACCTACGAGCAGTACTTC. It translates to CASNPGTTYEQYF.

The CDR3 protein is CASRDPNEQFF. Written as DNA, the CDR3 is TGTGCCAGCAGGGATCCGAATGAGCAGTTCTTC. The V gene is TRBV2, the J gene TRBJ2-1; D not certain. This CDR3 has 11 amino acids. The V end lost 6 bases, the J end lost 7 bases, and 7 bases lay between the germline ends. Germline CDR1 SNHLY, CDR2 FYNNEI.

This clonotype came up a few times. The chain couples TRBV24-1 to TRBJ1-2; TRBD1 is a possible D gene (5 bases). The CDR3 length is 13 residues. Germline assignment: CDR1 KGHDR and CDR2 SFDVKD. V dropped 3 bases and J dropped 2 bases, with 6 bases sitting between them. As DNA, the CDR3 is TGTGCCACCAGTGATGGGGGAAACTATGGCTACACCTTC. Its translation: CATSDGGNYGYTF.

The rearrangement joins TRBV6-6 to TRBJ2-7; 11 bases match TRBD1. The V and J ends lost 7 bases and 0 bases, in that order; junction bases with no gene match: 8. Germline V gives CDR1 MNHNY, CDR2 SVGAGI (reference sequence). The CDR3 totals 16 residues. Here the CDR3 reads CASITLDRGLSYEQYF. CDR3 in DNA: TGTGCCAGCATTACTCTGGACAGGGGGCTCTCCTACGAGCAGTACTTC.

This clonotype was found once. Its ends do not fully match the called genes, so a read error is possible. The chain uses TRBV7-6 and TRBJ2-3, with D possibly TRBD2 on 6 matching bases. Germline V gives CDR1 SGHVS, CDR2 FNYEAQ. The CDR3 totals 13 residues. CDR3 nucleotides: TGTGCTAGCAGCTTATACGGGGGAGATACGCAGTATTTT. Encoded protein: CASSLYGGDTQYF.

The V gene is TRBV5-4, the J gene TRBJ2-1; 9 bases match TRBD2. Germline V lookup: CDR1 SGHNT, CDR2 YYREEE (reference sequence). V was clipped by 1 base and J by 5 bases; unmatched bases: 4. The CDR3 is made up of 15 amino acids. In nucleotides, the CDR3 is TGTGCCAGCAGCTTGATAGCGGGAGTAGACAATGAGCAGTTCTTC. As protein: CASSLIAGVDNEQFF.

This chain links TRBV7-3 with TRBJ2-1; 9 bases line up with TRBD1. There are 15 residues in the CDR3. The trim removed 4 bases at V and 2 bases at J, leaving 3 bases unmatched. The germline V gene has CDR1 SGHTA and CDR2 FQGTGA. This CDR3 reads CASSSGQGTYNEQFF. Here the CDR3 DNA reads TGTGCCAGCAGCTCGGGACAGGGTACCTACAATGAGCAGTTCTTC.

This chain links TRBV7-6 with TRBJ2-3; D might be TRBD1 or TRBD2, each matching 6 bases. In germline, CDR1 is SGHVS, CDR2 FNYEAQ. The CDR3 is made up of 15 amino acids. Trimming took off 5 bases at V and 6 bases at J, with 18 bases between the two ends. CDR3 coding DNA: TGTGCCAGCAGCCTCTTATGGGGGGCCGGGGATACGCAGTATTTT. It is translated as CASSLLWGAGDTQYF. The full variable domain, its missing parts supplied by reference TRBV7-6 and TRBJ2-3, is GAGVSQSPRYKVTKRGQDVALRCDPISGHVSLYWYRQALGQGPEFLTYFNYEAQQDKSGLPNDRFSAERPEGSISTLTIQRTEQRDSAMYRCASSLLWGAGDTQYFGPGTRLTVL.

This clonotype was seen more than once but under ten times. The chain uses TRBV20-1 and TRBJ1-5, with D tentatively TRBD1 (6 bases). Germline values: CDR1 DFQATT, CDR2 SNEGSKA (reference sequence). V was shortened by 0 bases and J by 7 bases, with 10 bases between the two germline ends. The CDR3 has 13 residues. This chain's CDR3 is CSARDRGHQPQHF. The CDR3 bases are TGCAGTGCTAGAGATCGGGGGCACCAGCCCCAGCATTTT.

This clonotype has only a few counts. V usage is TRBV27 and J usage is TRBJ2-1; a possible D gene is TRBD2 (5 bases). Germline lookup yields CDR1 MNHEY and CDR2 SMNVEV (reference sequence). The CDR3 covers 15 residues. Trimming removed 1 base at V and 1 base at J, with 8 bases between. This CDR3 is CASSLYTGSYNEQFF. For the CDR3, the DNA is TGTGCCAGCAGTTTATACACGGGATCCTACAATGAGCAGTTCTTC.

Ten or more counts support this clonotype. The genes are TRBV7-3 and TRBJ2-1; the match to TRBD2 covers 9 bases. The germline gives CDR1 SGHTA, CDR2 FQGTGA. The CDR3 runs 17 residues. The V gene end was trimmed by 1 base and the J gene end by 2 bases; junction bases not matched to a gene: 6. This CDR3 is CASSLKPLAGTYNEQFF. The CDR3 DNA sequence: TGTGCCAGCAGCTTAAAGCCACTAGCGGGCACCTACAATGAGCAGTTCTTC.

J is TRBJ2-3 and V is TRBV6-1; D is ambiguous. V was trimmed by 0 bases and J by 4 bases, leaving 14 bases between them. This CDR3 has 16 amino acids. Germline CDR1 and CDR2: MNHNS and SASEGT. CDR3 coding DNA: TGTGCCAGCAGTGAAGCGCAGACTCGCCTTCCAGATACGCAGTATTTT. As protein: CASSEAQTRLPDTQYF.

This chain connects TRBV29-1 to TRBJ2-5; D call uncertain. Per germline, CDR1 SQVTM and CDR2 ANQGSEA. Between the trimmed V and J ends, which lost 5 bases and 4 bases, there was a span of 20 bases. The CDR3 is made up of 15 amino acids. The DNA of the CDR3 is TGCAGCGTTAGGTGGATGGGCTTCTCAACAGAGACCCAGTACTTC. This sequence encodes CSVRWMGFSTETQYF.

The rearrangement links TRBV7-3 to TRBJ2-1, with TRBD2 matching over 14 bases. J was trimmed by 3 bases and V by 1 base; bases with no gene match: 11. The CDR3 contains 20 residues. Germline V lookup: CDR1 SGHTA, CDR2 FQGTGA. The CDR3 sequence is CASSLRDRLAGGPNYNEQFF. The CDR3 nucleotides are TGTGCCAGCAGCTTAAGGGACAGACTAGCGGGAGGGCCAAACTACAATGAGCAGTTCTTC.